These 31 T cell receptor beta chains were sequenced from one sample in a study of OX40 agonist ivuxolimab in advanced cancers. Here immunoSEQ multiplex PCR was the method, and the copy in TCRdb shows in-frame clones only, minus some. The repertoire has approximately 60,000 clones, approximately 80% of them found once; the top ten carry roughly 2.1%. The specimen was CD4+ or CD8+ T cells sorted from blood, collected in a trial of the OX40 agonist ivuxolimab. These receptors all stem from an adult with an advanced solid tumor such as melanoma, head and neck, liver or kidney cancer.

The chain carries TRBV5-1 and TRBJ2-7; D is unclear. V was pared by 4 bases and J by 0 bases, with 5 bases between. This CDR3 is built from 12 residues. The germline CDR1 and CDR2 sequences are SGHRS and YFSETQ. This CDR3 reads CASSQNSYEQYF. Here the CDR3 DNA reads TGCGCCAGCAGCCAAAACTCCTACGAGCAGTACTTC.

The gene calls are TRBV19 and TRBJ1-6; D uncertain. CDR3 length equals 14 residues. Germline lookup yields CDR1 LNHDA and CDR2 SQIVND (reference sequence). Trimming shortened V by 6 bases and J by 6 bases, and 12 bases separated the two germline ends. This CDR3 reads CASRKATGNSPLHF. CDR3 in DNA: TGTGCCAGTAGAAAAGCGACGGGTAATTCACCCCTCCACTTT.

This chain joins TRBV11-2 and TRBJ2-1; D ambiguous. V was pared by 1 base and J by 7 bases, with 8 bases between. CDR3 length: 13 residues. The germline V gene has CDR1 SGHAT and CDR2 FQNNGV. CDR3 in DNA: TGTGCCAGCAGCTTAGGACAAACGAATGAGCAGTTCTTC. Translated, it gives CASSLGQTNEQFF.

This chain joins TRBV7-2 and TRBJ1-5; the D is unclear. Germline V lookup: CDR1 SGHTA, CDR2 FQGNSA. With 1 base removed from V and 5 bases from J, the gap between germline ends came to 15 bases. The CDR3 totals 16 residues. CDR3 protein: CASSLGFRVRDQPQHF. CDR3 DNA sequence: TGTGCCAGCAGCTTAGGATTTAGGGTACGAGATCAGCCCCAGCATTTT. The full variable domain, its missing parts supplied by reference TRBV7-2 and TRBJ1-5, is GAGVSQSPSNKVTEKGKDVELRCDPISGHTALYWYRQSLGQGLEFLIYFQGNSAPDKSGLPSDRFSAERTGGSVSTLTIQRTQQEDSAVYLCASSLGFRVRDQPQHFGDGTRLSIL.

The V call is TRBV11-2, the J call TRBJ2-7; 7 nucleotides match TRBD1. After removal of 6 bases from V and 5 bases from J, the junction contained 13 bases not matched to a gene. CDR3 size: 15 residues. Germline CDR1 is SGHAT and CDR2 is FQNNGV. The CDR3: CASSPFRAGGNEQYF. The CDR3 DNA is TGTGCCAGCAGTCCTTTTCGGGCAGGGGGTAACGAGCAGTACTTC.

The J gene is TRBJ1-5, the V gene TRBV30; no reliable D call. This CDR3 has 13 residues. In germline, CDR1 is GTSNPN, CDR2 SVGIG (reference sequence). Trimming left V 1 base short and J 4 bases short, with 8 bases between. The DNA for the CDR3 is TGTGCCTGGAGTGACGATATAAATCAGCCCCAGCATTTT. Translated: CAWSDDINQPQHF.

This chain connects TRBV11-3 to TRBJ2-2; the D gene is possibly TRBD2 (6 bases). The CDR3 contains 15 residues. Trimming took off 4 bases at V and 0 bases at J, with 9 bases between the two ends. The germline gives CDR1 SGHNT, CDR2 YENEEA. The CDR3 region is CASSWRAPNTGELFF. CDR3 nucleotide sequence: TGTGCCAGCAGCTGGAGGGCCCCGAACACCGGGGAGCTGTTTTTT.

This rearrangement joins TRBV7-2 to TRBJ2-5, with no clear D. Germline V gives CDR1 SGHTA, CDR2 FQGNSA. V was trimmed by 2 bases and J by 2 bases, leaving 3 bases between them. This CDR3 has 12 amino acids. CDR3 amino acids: CASSLMQETQYF. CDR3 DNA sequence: TGTGCCAGCAGCTTAATGCAAGAGACCCAGTACTTC.

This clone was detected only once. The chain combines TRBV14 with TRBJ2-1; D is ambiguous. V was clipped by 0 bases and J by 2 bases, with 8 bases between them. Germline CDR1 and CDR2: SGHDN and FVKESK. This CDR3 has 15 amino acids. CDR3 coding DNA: TGTGCCAGCAGCCAAGAATTTGGGGCCTACAATGAGCAGTTCTTC. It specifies CASSQEFGAYNEQFF.

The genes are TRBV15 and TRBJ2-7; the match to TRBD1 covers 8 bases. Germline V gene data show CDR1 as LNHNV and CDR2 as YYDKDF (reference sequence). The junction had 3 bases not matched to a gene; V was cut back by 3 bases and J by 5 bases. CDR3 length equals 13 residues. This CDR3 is CATSRDRANEQYF. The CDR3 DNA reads TGTGCCACCAGCAGGGACAGGGCCAACGAGCAGTACTTC.

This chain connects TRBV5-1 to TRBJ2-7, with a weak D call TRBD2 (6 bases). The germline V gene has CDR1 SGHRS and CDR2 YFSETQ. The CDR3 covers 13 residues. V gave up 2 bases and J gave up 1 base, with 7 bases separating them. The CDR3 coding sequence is TGCGCCAGCAGCTTTGGGGGGTCCTACGAGCAGTACTTC. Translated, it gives CASSFGGSYEQYF.

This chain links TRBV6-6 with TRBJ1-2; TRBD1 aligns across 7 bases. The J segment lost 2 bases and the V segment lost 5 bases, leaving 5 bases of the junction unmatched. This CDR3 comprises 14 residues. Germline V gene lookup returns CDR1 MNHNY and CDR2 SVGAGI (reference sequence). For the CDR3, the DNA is TGTGCCAGCAGTAACACAGGGGAGAACTATGGCTACACCTTC. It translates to CASSNTGENYGYTF.

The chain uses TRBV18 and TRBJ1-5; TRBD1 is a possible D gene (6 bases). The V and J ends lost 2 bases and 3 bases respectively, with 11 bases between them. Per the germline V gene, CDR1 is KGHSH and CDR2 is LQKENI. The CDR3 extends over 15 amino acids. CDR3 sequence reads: CASSPDRIPNQPQHF. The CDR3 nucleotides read TGTGCCAGCTCACCAGACAGGATACCCAATCAGCCCCAGCATTTT.

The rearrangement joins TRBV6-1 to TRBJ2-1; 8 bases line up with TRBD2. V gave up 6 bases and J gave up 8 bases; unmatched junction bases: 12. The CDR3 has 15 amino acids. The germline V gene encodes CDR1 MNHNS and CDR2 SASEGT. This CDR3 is CASRVAGSPGDEQFF. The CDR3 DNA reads TGTGCCAGCAGAGTAGCGGGATCCCCCGGGGATGAGCAGTTCTTC.

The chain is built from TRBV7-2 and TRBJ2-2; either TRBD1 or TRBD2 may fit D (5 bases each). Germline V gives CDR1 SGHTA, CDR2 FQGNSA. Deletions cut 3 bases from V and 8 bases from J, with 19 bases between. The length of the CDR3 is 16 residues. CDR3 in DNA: TGTGCCAGCAGCTTGGGAGCAGGGAGATTTCAAGGGGAGCTGTTTTTT. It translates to CASSLGAGRFQGELFF.

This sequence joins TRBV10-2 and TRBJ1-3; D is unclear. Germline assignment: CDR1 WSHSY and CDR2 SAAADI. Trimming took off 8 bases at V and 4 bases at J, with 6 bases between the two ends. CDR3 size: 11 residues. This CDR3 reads CASVRGNTIYF. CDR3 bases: TGCGCCAGCGTGAGGGGAAACACCATATATTTT.

CDR3 sequence: CASRARGDTQYF. The DNA of the CDR3 is TGTGCCAGCAGAGCCCGGGGGGATACGCAGTATTTT. The chain is built from TRBV11-3 and TRBJ2-3, with a possible D match to TRBD2 (6 bases). CDR3 size: 12 residues. Trimming cost V 6 bases and J 6 bases, with 10 bases left between them. Looked up from germline, CDR1 is SGHNT and CDR2 is YENEEA.

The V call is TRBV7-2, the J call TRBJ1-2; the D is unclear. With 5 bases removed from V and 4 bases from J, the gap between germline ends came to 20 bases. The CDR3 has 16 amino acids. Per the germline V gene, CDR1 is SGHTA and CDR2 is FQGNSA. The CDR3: CASSASGDGKTYGYTF. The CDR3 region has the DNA TGTGCCAGCAGCGCGAGTGGCGACGGAAAGACCTATGGCTACACCTTC.

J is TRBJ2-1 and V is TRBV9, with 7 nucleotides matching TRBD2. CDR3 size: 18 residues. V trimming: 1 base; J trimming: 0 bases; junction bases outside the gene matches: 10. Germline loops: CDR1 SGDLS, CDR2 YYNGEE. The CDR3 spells CASSVTASGASSYNEQFF. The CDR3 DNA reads TGTGCCAGCAGCGTAACGGCTAGCGGAGCCAGCTCCTACAATGAGCAGTTCTTC.

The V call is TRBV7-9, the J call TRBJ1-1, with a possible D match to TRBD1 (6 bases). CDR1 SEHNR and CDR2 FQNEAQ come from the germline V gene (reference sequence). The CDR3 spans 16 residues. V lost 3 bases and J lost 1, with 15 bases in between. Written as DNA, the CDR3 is TGTGCCAGCAGCTTCGCGGCAGGGGCGGGGAACACTGAAGCTTTCTTT. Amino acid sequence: CASSFAAGAGNTEAFF.

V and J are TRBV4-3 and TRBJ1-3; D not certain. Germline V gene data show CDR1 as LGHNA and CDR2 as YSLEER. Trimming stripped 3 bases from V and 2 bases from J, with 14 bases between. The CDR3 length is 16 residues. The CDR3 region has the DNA TGCGCCAGCAGCCAGGGCGGTAGTCGGACTGGAAACACCATATATTTT. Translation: CASSQGGSRTGNTIYF.

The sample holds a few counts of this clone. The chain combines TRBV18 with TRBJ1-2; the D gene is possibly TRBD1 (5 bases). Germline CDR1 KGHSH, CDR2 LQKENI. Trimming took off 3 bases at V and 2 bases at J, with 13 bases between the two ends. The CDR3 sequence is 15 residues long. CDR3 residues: CASSPSPGWNYGYTF. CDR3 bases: TGTGCCAGCTCACCCTCGCCAGGGTGGAACTATGGCTACACCTTC.

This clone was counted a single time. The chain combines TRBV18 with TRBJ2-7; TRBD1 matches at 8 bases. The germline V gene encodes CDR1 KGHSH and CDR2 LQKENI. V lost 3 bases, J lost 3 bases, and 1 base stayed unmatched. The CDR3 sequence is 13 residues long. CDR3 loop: CASSPGQDYEQYF. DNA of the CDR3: TGTGCCAGCTCACCGGGACAGGACTACGAGCAGTACTTC.

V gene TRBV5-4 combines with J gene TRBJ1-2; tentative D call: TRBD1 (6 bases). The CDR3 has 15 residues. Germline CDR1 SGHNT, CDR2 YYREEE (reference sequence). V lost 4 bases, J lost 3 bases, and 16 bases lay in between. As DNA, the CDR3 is TGTGCCAGCAGCCCAAGAGGGGGGTGGGACTATGGCTACACCTTC. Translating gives CASSPRGGWDYGYTF.

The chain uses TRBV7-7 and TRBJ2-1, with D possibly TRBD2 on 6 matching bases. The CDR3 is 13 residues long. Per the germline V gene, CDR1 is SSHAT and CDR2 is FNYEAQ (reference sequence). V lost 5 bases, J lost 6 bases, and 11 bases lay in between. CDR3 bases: TGTGCCAGCAGCCCGGGACTTATCAATGAGCAGTTCTTC. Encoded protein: CASSPGLINEQFF.

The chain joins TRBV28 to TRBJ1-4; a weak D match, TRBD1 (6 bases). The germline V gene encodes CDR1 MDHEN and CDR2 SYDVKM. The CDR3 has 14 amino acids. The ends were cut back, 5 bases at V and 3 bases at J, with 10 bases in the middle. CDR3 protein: CASSIGGANEKLFF. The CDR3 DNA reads TGTGCCAGCAGTATAGGGGGGGCTAATGAAAAACTGTTTTTT.

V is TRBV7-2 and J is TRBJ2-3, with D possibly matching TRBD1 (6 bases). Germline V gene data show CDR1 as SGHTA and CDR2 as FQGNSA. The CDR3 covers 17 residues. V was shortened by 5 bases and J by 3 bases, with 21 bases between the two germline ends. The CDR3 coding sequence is TGTGCCAGCAGCATAACACAGGGTTGGGGGACAACAGATACGCAGTATTTT. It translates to CASSITQGWGTTDTQYF.

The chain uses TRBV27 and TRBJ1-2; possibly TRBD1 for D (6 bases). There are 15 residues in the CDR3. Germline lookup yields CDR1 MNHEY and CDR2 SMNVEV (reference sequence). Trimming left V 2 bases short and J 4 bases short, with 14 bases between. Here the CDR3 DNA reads TGTGCCAGCAGTTTAGGGGGCCAGGGCGGCTATGGCTACACCTTC. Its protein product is CASSLGGQGGYGYTF.

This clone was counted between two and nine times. CDR3 loop: CASSQDTSGGTNPYEQYF. The CDR3 region has the DNA TGTGCCAGCAGCCAAGATACTAGCGGGGGGACAAACCCCTACGAGCAGTACTTC. V and J are TRBV4-2 and TRBJ2-7, with 12 bases aligning to TRBD2. The CDR3 runs 18 residues. The germline CDR1 and CDR2 sequences are LGHNA and YNFKEQ. V lost 0 bases to trimming and J lost 2 bases; unmatched junction nucleotides: 8.

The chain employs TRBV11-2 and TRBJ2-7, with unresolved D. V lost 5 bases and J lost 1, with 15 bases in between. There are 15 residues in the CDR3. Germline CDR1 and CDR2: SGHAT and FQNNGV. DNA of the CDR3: TGTGCCAGCAGCCGCCGAATAGCAGAGTCCTACGAGCAGTACTTC. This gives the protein CASSRRIAESYEQYF.

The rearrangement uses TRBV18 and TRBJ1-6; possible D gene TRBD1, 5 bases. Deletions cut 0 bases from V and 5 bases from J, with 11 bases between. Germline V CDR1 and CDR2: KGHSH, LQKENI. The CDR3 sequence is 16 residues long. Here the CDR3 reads CASSPPRGGDNSPLHF. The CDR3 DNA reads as TGTGCCAGCTCACCACCAAGGGGTGGGGATAATTCACCCCTCCACTTT.